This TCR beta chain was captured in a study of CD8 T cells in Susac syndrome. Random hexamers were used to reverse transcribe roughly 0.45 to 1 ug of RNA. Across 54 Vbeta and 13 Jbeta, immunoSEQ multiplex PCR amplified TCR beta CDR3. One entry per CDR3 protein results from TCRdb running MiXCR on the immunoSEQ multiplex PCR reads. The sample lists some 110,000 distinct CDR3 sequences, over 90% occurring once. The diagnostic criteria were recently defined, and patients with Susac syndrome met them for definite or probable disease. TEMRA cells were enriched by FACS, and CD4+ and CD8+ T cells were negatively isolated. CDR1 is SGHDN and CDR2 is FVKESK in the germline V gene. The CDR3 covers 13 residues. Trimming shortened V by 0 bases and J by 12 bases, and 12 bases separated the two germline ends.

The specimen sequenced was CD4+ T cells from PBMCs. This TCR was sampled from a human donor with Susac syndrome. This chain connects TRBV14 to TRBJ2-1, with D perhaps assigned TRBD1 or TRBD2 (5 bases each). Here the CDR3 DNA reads TGTGCCAGCAGCCAAGATCGTGGGACGACGCAGTTCTTC. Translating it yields CASSQDRGTTQFF.